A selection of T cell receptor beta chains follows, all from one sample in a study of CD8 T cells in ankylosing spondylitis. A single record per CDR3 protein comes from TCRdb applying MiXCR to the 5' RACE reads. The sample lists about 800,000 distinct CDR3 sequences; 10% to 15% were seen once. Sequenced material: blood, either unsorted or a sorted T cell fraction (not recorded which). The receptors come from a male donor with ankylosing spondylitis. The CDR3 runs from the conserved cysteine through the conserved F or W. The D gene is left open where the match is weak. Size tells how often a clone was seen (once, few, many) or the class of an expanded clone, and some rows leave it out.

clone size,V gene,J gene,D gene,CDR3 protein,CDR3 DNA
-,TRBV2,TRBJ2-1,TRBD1,CASSEPTGGPNEQFF,TGTGCCAGCAGTGAACCGACAGGGGGTCCCAATGAGCAGTTCTTC
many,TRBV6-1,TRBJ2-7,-,CASSQSVGEDRSYEQYF,TGTGCCAGCAGCCAAAGTGTGGGGGAGGACCGCTCCTACGAGCAGTACTTC
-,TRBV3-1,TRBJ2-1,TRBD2,CASSQESAGAYNEQFF,TGTGCCAGCAGCCAAGAATCAGCGGGGGCCTACAATGAGCAGTTCTTC
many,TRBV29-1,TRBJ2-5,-,CSVGTKGETQYF,TGCAGCGTTGGAACTAAGGGAGAGACCCAGTACTTC
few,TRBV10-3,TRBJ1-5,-,CAISTSGAQPQHF,TGTGCCATCAGTACCTCAGGGGCTCAGCCCCAGCATTTT
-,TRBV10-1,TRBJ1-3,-,CASSDHQSGVTGNTIYF,TGCGCCAGCAGTGACCACCAGTCAGGGGTTACTGGAAACACCATATATTTT
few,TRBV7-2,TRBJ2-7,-,CASSSARGKYF,TGTGCCAGCAGCTCGGCGAGGGGGAAGTACTTC
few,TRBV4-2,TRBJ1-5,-,CASSQDLGSSGQPQHF,TGTGCCAGCAGCCAAGATTTGGGATCGAGCGGCCAGCCCCAGCATTTT
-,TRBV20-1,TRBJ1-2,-,CSARDLYGRVGGYTF,TGCAGTGCTAGAGATCTCTACGGACGAGTCGGGGGCTACACCTTC
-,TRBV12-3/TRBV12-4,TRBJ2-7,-,CASRALGTGTYEQYF,TGTGCCAGCAGGGCCCTCGGGACGGGGACCTACGAGCAGTACTTC
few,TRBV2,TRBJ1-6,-,CASSEGRARGDLHF,TGTGCCAGCAGTGAGGGCAGGGCTCGGGGAGACCTCCACTTT
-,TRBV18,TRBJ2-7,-,CASSLQGSLSEQYF,TGTGCCAGCTCACTTCAGGGGTCGTTAAGCGAGCAGTACTTC
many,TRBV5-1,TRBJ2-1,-,CASSLVGSSNEQFF,TGCGCCAGCAGCTTGGTTGGTAGCTCCAATGAGCAGTTCTTC
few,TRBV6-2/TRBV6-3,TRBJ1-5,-,CASRPRESGQPQHF,TGTGCCAGCAGACCCAGGGAGTCAGGTCAGCCCCAGCATTTT
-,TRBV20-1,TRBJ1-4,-,CSAWGRREKLFF,TGCAGTGCTTGGGGTAGGCGGGAAAAACTGTTTTTT
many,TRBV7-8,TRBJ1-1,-,CASSRIGGDGTEAFF,TGTGCCAGCAGCCGAATCGGGGGCGATGGCACTGAAGCTTTCTTT
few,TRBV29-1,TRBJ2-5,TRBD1,CSVHRGSGETQYF,TGCAGCGTCCACAGGGGGAGCGGAGAGACCCAGTACTTC
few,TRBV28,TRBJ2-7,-,CASSYLSNEQYF,TGTGCCAGCAGTTATCTAAGTAACGAGCAGTACTTC
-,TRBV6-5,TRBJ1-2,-,CASSYSGGRIYGYTF,TGTGCCAGCAGTTACTCGGGCGGGAGGATATACGGCTACACCTTC
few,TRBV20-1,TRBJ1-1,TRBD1,CSAMTGANTEAFF,TGCAGTGCTATGACAGGGGCTAACACTGAAGCTTTCTTT
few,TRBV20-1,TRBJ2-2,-,CSASPHGGRAGELFF,TGCAGTGCTAGTCCCCATGGAGGGCGGGCCGGGGAGCTGTTTTTT
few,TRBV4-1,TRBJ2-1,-,CASSLRQDPYNEQFF,TGCGCCAGCAGCCTTAGACAGGATCCCTACAATGAGCAGTTCTTC
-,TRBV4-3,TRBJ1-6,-,CASSQDLRWSPLHF,TGCGCCAGCAGCCAAGATCTCAGGTGGTCACCCCTCCACTTT